This T cell receptor beta chain was identified in a study of T cells in Graves' hyperthyroidism and ophthalmopathy. Study-level background: Peripheral blood was secured at the point of initial diagnosis, before any treatment.

Individuals with ophthalmopathy presented a Clinical Activity Score of at least 3, a NOSPECS grade of at least 4 and a duration under 3 months. Diagnoses were made from clinical symptoms, serum measures (thyroxine and TRAb), thyroid ultrasound and orbital computed tomography. In its sample, this clonotype was seen many times. As yet, its antigen is unknown. General study results and limits: Most clonotypes expanded in the thyroid (above 0.001) were also present in blood.

V lost 7 bases to trimming and J lost 5 bases; unmatched junction nucleotides: 6. Germline assignment: CDR1 SNHLY and CDR2 FYNNEI. The CDR3 has 13 residues. RNA transcripts provided the source from which TCR beta CDR3 regions were amplified. In the first-round RT-PCR of the TCR CDR3, the HTBI primer set was used. TCRdb reanalysed the multiplex PCR reads using MiXCR and keeps one entry per CDR3 protein. The sample lists 200,000 to 250,000 distinct CDR3 sequences, roughly a quarter occurring once. Sequencing was carried out using blood. This sequence was found in a woman aged 35 to 49 with Graves' ophthalmopathy. V and J are TRBV2 and TRBJ1-1; 8 bases map to TRBD1. The CDR3 loop reads CASMDRVGTEAFF. The CDR3 DNA reads as TGTGCCAGCATGGACAGGGTAGGAACTGAAGCTTTCTTT.